Listed below are T cell receptor beta chains from one sample, sequenced in a study of CD8 T cells in ankylosing spondylitis. Using its own MiXCR run on the 5' RACE reads, TCRdb lists one record per CDR3 protein. This table has roughly 180,000 distinct CDR3 sequences, approximately 9% appearing once. The sequenced sample consisted of blood, either unsorted or a sorted T cell fraction (not recorded which). The receptors derive from a female donor with ankylosing spondylitis or in good health (not recorded which). The CDR3 runs from the conserved cysteine through the conserved F or W. D genes are given only for firm matches. The size field is filled for only some rows; it gives once, few, many or a size class.

size	V	D	J	DNA	CDR3
few	TRBV9	TRBD2	TRBJ2-2	TGTGCCAGCAGATTGGGGGGGACCGGGGAGCTGTTTTTT	CASRLGGTGELFF
many	TRBV6-2/TRBV6-3	TRBD2	TRBJ2-1	TGTGCCAGCAGTTACTCCCCAGCGGGAGGGGGCAATGAGCAGTTCTTC	CASSYSPAGGGNEQFF
.	TRBV7-3	.	TRBJ2-3	TGTGCCAGCAGCTTATGGGGGGATGGCACAGATACGCAGTATTTT	CASSLWGDGTDTQYF
many	TRBV7-9	.	TRBJ1-5	TGTGCCAGCAGTTCCTCCGCTGGGCCCCAGCATTTT	CASSSSAGPQHF
few	TRBV30	.	TRBJ2-1	TGTGCCTGGCAGCAGGGAGCTTCCTACAATGAGCAGTTCTTC	CAWQQGASYNEQFF
.	TRBV24-1	.	TRBJ1-5	TGTGCCACCAGTGATTTGACAGACTATCAGCCCCAGCATTTT	CATSDLTDYQPQHF
few	TRBV10-3	.	TRBJ2-7	TGTGCCATCAGTGAAGCTGGGACACCGACCTACGAGCAGTACTTC	CAISEAGTPTYEQYF
many	TRBV5-8	.	TRBJ1-2	TGTGCCAGCGGACCTCACAACTACTTTGGCTATGGCTACACCTTC	CASGPHNYFGYGYTF
many	TRBV7-9	TRBD2	TRBJ2-5	TGTGCCAGCAGCCTCAGCGGGAGCCAAGAGACCCAGTACTTC	CASSLSGSQETQYF
few	TRBV7-9	TRBD1	TRBJ1-1	TGTGCCAGCAGCTTAGGACAGGGAGCGGACACTGAAGCTTTCTTT	CASSLGQGADTEAFF
few	TRBV2	TRBD1	TRBJ2-7	TGTGCCAGCAGTGAACGCAGGGACAGGGTTTCGGGAGAGCAGTACTTC	CASSERRDRVSGEQYF
.	TRBV11-2	TRBD1	TRBJ2-7	TGTGCCAGCAGCTTAGCAGGGGGTATGTACGAGCAGTACTTC	CASSLAGGMYEQYF
few	TRBV5-1	.	TRBJ2-3	TGCGCCAGCAGCCCCGTAGGCACAGATACGCAGTATTTT	CASSPVGTDTQYF
few	TRBV24-1	TRBD1	TRBJ2-1	TGTGCCACCAGTGACCCCAGGGGGCCTGAGCAGTTCTTC	CATSDPRGPEQFF
.	TRBV4-2	TRBD1	TRBJ1-6	TGTGCCATCAGCCCCGGGGACAGGGACAGGTCACCCCTCCACTTT	CAISPGDRDRSPLHF
few	TRBV13	TRBD2	TRBJ2-1	TGTGCCAGCAGCCTAAGACTAGCGGGAGGCAATGAGCAGTTCTTC	CASSLRLAGGNEQFF
.	TRBV3-1	TRBD2	TRBJ2-1	TGTGCCAGCAGCCCGTACCTGACTAGCGGGGTCTACAATGAGCAGTTCTTC	CASSPYLTSGVYNEQFF
few	TRBV21-1	.	TRBJ2-7	TGTGCCAGCAGCAAACGGGGACACGGTTACGAGCAGTACTTC	CASSKRGHGYEQYF
.	TRBV7-9	.	TRBJ1-2	TGTGCCAGCAGCTTACTGGTAGACTACACCTTC	CASSLLVDYTF
.	TRBV3-1	TRBD1	TRBJ2-7	TGTGCCAGCAGCCCTATCGGGACAGCCCGCTACGAGCAGTACTTC	CASSPIGTARYEQYF
few	TRBV7-9	.	TRBJ2-2	TGTGCCAGCAGCTTAAACCCAGACACCGGGGAGCTGTTTTTT	CASSLNPDTGELFF
.	TRBV7-9	TRBD2	TRBJ2-7	TGTGCCAGCAAGATAGCGGGAGGTACCTACGAGCAGTACTTC	CASKIAGGTYEQYF
.	TRBV28	.	TRBJ2-5	TGTGCCAGCAGTTTAGGTCTGGGGGAGACCCAGTACTTC	CASSLGLGETQYF
many	TRBV12-3/TRBV12-4	.	TRBJ1-2	TGTGCCAGCAGCTCCGGGACTGCCGCGGTTGGCTACACCTTC	CASSSGTAAVGYTF
.	TRBV20-1	.	TRBJ2-1	TGCAGTGCTAGGAGTTTAAGGGTACAGAACAATGAGCAGTTCTTC	CSARSLRVQNNEQFF
.	TRBV28	.	TRBJ2-1	TGTGCCAGCAGTTCCCCCCACAGCGCGGATGAGCAGTTCTTC	CASSSPHSADEQFF
few	TRBV27	TRBD2	TRBJ2-7	TGTGCCAGCAGTCCCCTGGTAGCGGGAGGCGAGCAGTACTTC	CASSPLVAGGEQYF
many	TRBV7-9	.	TRBJ1-6	TGTGCCAGCAGCTTATCCGGTGTGGGCGGACCGGATTCACCCCTCCACTTT	CASSLSGVGGPDSPLHF
many	TRBV4-1	.	TRBJ1-1	TGCGCCAGCAGCCAAGATCCGCTGGGGACTGAAGCTTTCTTT	CASSQDPLGTEAFF
few	TRBV28	.	TRBJ1-5	TGTGCCAGCAGTTTGCCGCAGGAGTATAGCAATCAGCCCCAGCATTTT	CASSLPQEYSNQPQHF
.	TRBV9	.	TRBJ2-7	TGTGCCAGCAGCGTGGGAGACTTGAAATACGAGCAGTACTTC	CASSVGDLKYEQYF
many	TRBV4-3	.	TRBJ2-1	TGCGCCAGCAGCCAAGATCCCAGGGAGTCCCTTCAGAATGAGCAGTTCTTC	CASSQDPRESLQNEQFF
.	TRBV5-5	.	TRBJ2-2	TGTGCCAGCAGCTTGGGGGGCTGGTGGGGGCGCACCGGGGAGCTGTTTTTT	CASSLGGWWGRTGELFF
few	TRBV19	.	TRBJ2-2	TGTGCCAGTACCCCAAGGGCAGGGAGAAGTGAGAACACCGGGGAGCTGTTTTTT	CASTPRAGRSENTGELFF
many	TRBV7-6	.	TRBJ1-1	TGTGCCAGCAGCTTAGAAATGAACACTGAAGCTTTCTTT	CASSLEMNTEAFF
.	TRBV21-1	.	TRBJ1-1	TGTGCCAGCAGCAGCCCTGACATTAACCCTGAAGCTTTCTTT	CASSSPDINPEAFF
many	TRBV27	.	TRBJ2-7	TGTGCCAGCAGTTTATCAGGGAAGGGGCGGTACGAGCAGTACTTC	CASSLSGKGRYEQYF
.	TRBV5-5	.	TRBJ1-2	TGTGCCAGCAGCCCGGACAGTGGAGGCTATGGCTACACCTTC	CASSPDSGGYGYTF
.	TRBV6-6	.	TRBJ2-7	TGTGCCAGCACCCTCCGGGGCAACTACGAGCAGTACTTC	CASTLRGNYEQYF
few	TRBV7-2	.	TRBJ2-7	TGTGCCAGCAGCTTAGTCGGAGTCGAGCAGTACTTC	CASSLVGVEQYF
few	TRBV7-9	.	TRBJ2-4	TGTGCCAGCAGCCTCGTGACTGGAGCCAAAAACATTCAGTACTTC	CASSLVTGAKNIQYF